Presented here are 27 T cell receptor beta chains from one specimen sequenced in a study of CD8 T cells in ankylosing spondylitis. In TCRdb, the 5' RACE reads were re-called with MiXCR into one record per CDR3 protein. The sample has around 90,000 distinct CDR3 sequences, around 25% seen once; the top ten hold less than 60%. Sequenced sample: blood, either unsorted or a sorted T cell fraction (not recorded which). The receptors were gathered from a male donor with ankylosing spondylitis or in good health (not recorded which).

A few counts support this clonotype. The chain couples TRBV7-3 to TRBJ2-1; 9 nucleotides align to TRBD2. In germline, CDR1 is SGHTA, CDR2 FQGTGA. V was clipped by 5 bases and J by 2 bases; unmatched bases: 1. The CDR3 has 14 residues. The CDR3 loop reads CASSSGGTYNEQFF. The CDR3 bases are TGTGCCAGCAGCAGCGGGGGGACCTACAATGAGCAGTTCTTC.

This clonotype has a handful of counts. The V gene is TRBV10-3, the J gene TRBJ2-5; D unclear. The CDR3 sequence is 12 residues long. V lost 6 bases and J 2 bases, leaving 7 bases between the germline ends. Germline loops: CDR1 ENHRY, CDR2 SYGVKD. CDR3 coding DNA: TGTGCCATCAGCACGGAACAAGAGACCCAGTACTTC. Its translation: CAISTEQETQYF.

V usage is TRBV20-1 and J usage is TRBJ2-1; 9 bases are a match to TRBD2. The CDR3 length is 17 residues. The V gene end was trimmed by 6 bases and the J gene end by 6 bases; junction bases not matched to a gene: 18. Germline loops: CDR1 DFQATT, CDR2 SNEGSKA (reference sequence). The CDR3 DNA sequence: TGCAGTGCCCTAAACCGCGGTCTAAAGACTAGCGGCAATGAGCAGTTCTTC. Translation: CSALNRGLKTSGNEQFF.

This clonotype was seen a handful of times. The chain couples TRBV4-2 to TRBJ2-7; tentative D call: TRBD1 (5 bases). Between the trimmed V and J ends, which lost 0 bases and 2 bases, there was a span of 5 bases. Germline CDR1 is LGHNA and CDR2 is YNFKEQ. The CDR3 is made up of 13 amino acids. CDR3 amino acids: CASSQEGAYEQYF. Here the CDR3 DNA reads TGTGCCAGCAGCCAAGAAGGGGCCTACGAGCAGTACTTC.

The chain recombines TRBV10-3 with TRBJ2-5, with 14 positions matching TRBD2. Trimming took 3 bases from V and 13 from J; bases not matched to a gene: 16. CDR1 ENHRY and CDR2 SYGVKD come from the germline V gene. This CDR3 is built from 17 residues. CDR3 sequence: CAISEGFPGTSGSSPYF. The CDR3 DNA reads as TGTGCCATCAGTGAAGGTTTCCCCGGGACTAGCGGGAGTTCCCCGTACTTC.

This clonotype has more than one count but fewer than ten. The V gene is TRBV5-1, the J gene TRBJ2-1, with 10 positions matching TRBD2. With V trimmed by 0 bases and J by 4 bases, 4 bases remained unmatched. Looked up from germline, CDR1 is SGHRS and CDR2 is YFSETQ. This CDR3 region has 16 residues. CDR3 nucleotides: TGCGCCAGCAGCTTGGAAGCGGGAGGGCCTTACAATGAGCAGTTCTTC. It translates to CASSLEAGGPYNEQFF.

A few counts support this clonotype. The gene calls are TRBV3-1 and TRBJ1-2, with TRBD1 identical over 10 bases. Germline V CDR1 and CDR2: LGHDT, YNNKEL (reference sequence). The CDR3 consists of 17 residues. J was trimmed by 2 bases and V by 1 base; bases with no gene match: 7. CDR3 coding DNA: TGTGCCAGCAGCCAAGGGGTAGGGACAGGGGACAACTATGGCTACACCTTC. It specifies CASSQGVGTGDNYGYTF.

V usage is TRBV18 and J usage is TRBJ2-7; 13 bases are shared with TRBD2. The junction had 5 bases not matched to a gene; V was cut back by 4 bases and J by 2 bases. The CDR3 sequence is 16 residues long. In germline, CDR1 is KGHSH, CDR2 LQKENI. The CDR3 sequence is CASSRLAGGRAYEQYF. The CDR3 bases are TGTGCCAGCTCACGACTAGCGGGAGGTCGGGCCTACGAGCAGTACTTC.

The V gene is TRBV5-1, the J gene TRBJ2-2; D call uncertain. V gave up 2 bases and J gave up 9 bases, with 8 bases separating them. Looked up from germline, CDR1 is SGHRS and CDR2 is YFSETQ. The CDR3 spans 12 residues. In nucleotides, the CDR3 is TGCGCCAGCAGCTTTCGGTTCCGGGAGCTGTTTTTT. It specifies CASSFRFRELFF.

This clonotype was counted only a few times. The chain couples TRBV12-3 or TRBV12-4 to TRBJ1-1; 8 bases fit TRBD1. The J segment lost 11 bases and the V segment lost 5 bases, leaving 7 bases of the junction unmatched. There are 12 residues in the CDR3. This chain's CDR3 is CASSLGQGWAFF. CDR3 in DNA: TGTGCCAGCAGTCTCGGACAGGGATGGGCTTTCTTT.

This clonotype came up a few times. This chain joins TRBV18 and TRBJ1-5, with D possibly being TRBD1 (5 bases). The CDR3 totals 17 residues. Germline CDR1 is KGHSH and CDR2 is LQKENI. The V end was cut by 3 bases, the J end by 2 bases, with 17 bases between. CDR3 region: CASSPFGVGARNQPQHF. The CDR3 bases are TGTGCCAGCTCACCGTTTGGGGTCGGGGCTCGCAATCAGCCCCAGCATTTT.

This clonotype was detected a few times. The genes are TRBV7-2 and TRBJ1-2; D unclear. Trimming cost V 4 bases and J 8 bases, with 17 bases left between them. This CDR3 is built from 14 residues. The germline V gene encodes CDR1 SGHTA and CDR2 FQGNSA. Here the CDR3 DNA reads TGTGCCAGCAGCTCTGGGGAGACCCGAGGCGGCTACACCTTC. This encodes CASSSGETRGGYTF.

The chain carries TRBV7-9 and TRBJ2-5, with D hard to call. The V gene's germline CDR1 is SEHNR and CDR2 FQNEAQ (reference sequence). V was cut by 5 bases and J by 5 bases, with 9 bases left in between. There are 12 residues in the CDR3. The CDR3 DNA follows: TGTGCCAGCAGCAAAGCGCTCGAGACCCAGTACTTC. Translated: CASSKALETQYF.

The chain combines TRBV24-1 with TRBJ2-2; the D is unclear. Germline loops: CDR1 KGHDR, CDR2 SFDVKD. The germline V and J ends were trimmed by 6 bases and 5 bases, with 6 bases remaining between them. The CDR3 consists of 12 residues. CDR3 region: CATSFQTGELFF. The CDR3 coding sequence is TGTGCCACCAGTTTTCAGACCGGGGAGCTGTTTTTT.

The chain joins TRBV27 to TRBJ1-5; D is unclear. Trimming removed 5 bases from V and 10 bases from J, with 12 bases in between. Per the germline V gene, CDR1 is MNHEY and CDR2 is SMNVEV (reference sequence). The CDR3 consists of 12 residues. CDR3 coding DNA: TGTGCCAGCAGTGAAAGTGGGCGACCCCAGCATTTT. It is translated as CASSESGRPQHF.

This rearrangement joins TRBV15 to TRBJ2-3, with 7 bases lining up with TRBD1. The CDR3 is 15 amino acids. The germline gives CDR1 LNHNV, CDR2 YYDKDF (reference sequence). Unmatched junction bases numbered 6, after V lost 2 bases and J lost 4 bases. DNA of the CDR3: TGTGCCACCAGCAGACTACAGGGGTTCCCAGATACGCAGTATTTT. It encodes CATSRLQGFPDTQYF.

This clonotype has only a few counts. The chain combines TRBV27 with TRBJ2-7; D not certain. With 6 bases removed from V and 1 base from J, the gap between germline ends came to 10 bases. The CDR3 runs to 13 residues. In germline, CDR1 is MNHEY, CDR2 SMNVEV (reference sequence). CDR3 sequence: CASRPALSYEQYV. CDR3 DNA sequence: TGTGCCAGCAGACCGGCCCTTTCCTACGAGCAGTACGTC.

The chain links TRBV6-1 to TRBJ2-7; 9 bases map to TRBD1. Trimming cost V 7 bases and J 1 base; bases outside gene matches: 5. The CDR3 is made up of 14 amino acids. Germline assignment: CDR1 MNHNS and CDR2 SASEGT. The CDR3 sequence is CASTPGTGSYEQYF. The CDR3 bases are TGTGCCAGCACCCCCGGGACAGGGTCCTACGAGCAGTACTTC.

This clonotype was picked up a small number of times. The rearrangement uses TRBV27 and TRBJ1-4, with D unresolved. The length of the CDR3 is 15 residues. Germline CDR1 is MNHEY and CDR2 is SMNVEV (reference sequence). Trimming pared 6 bases from V and 0 bases from J, leaving 11 bases between. The CDR3 bases are TGTGCCAGCAGGGACGGACCTGCAACTAATGAAAAACTGTTTTTT. Amino acids: CASRDGPATNEKLFF.

In its sample, this clonotype was seen many times. The chain carries TRBV20-1 and TRBJ2-1; 7 bases line up with TRBD2. The CDR3 has 17 amino acids. Germline CDR1 is DFQATT and CDR2 is SNEGSKA (reference sequence). V was pared by 6 bases and J by 3 bases, with 17 bases of the junction left unmatched. CDR3 sequence reads: CSASSSSAGLDYNEQFF. The CDR3 bases are TGCAGTGCCAGTTCCTCTTCAGCGGGACTTGACTACAATGAGCAGTTCTTC.

The sample holds one count of this clonotype. This chain uses TRBV5-6 with TRBJ2-1, with TRBD2 as a possible D gene (6 bases). The CDR3 sequence is 15 residues long. Between the trimmed V and J ends, which lost 4 bases and 1 base, there was a span of 12 bases. Per germline, CDR1 SGHDT and CDR2 YYEEEE. The chain's CDR3 is CASSGAGLSYNEQFF. CDR3 DNA sequence: TGTGCCAGCAGCGGGGCGGGGCTATCCTACAATGAGCAGTTCTTC.

This clonotype was found once. CDR3 loop: CASSFRLTWAEQETQYF. In DNA, the CDR3 is TGCGCCAGCAGCTTTCGGTTGACGTGGGCAGAACAAGAGACCCAGTACTTC. The chain employs TRBV5-1 and TRBJ2-5; D gene unclear. V lost 2 bases and J 2 bases, leaving 19 bases between the germline ends. CDR1 and CDR2 (germline): SGHRS, YFSETQ. CDR3 length: 17 residues.

This rearrangement joins TRBV27 to TRBJ1-2; perhaps TRBD1 as D (5 bases). The germline V gene encodes CDR1 MNHEY and CDR2 SMNVEV (reference sequence). The V end was cut by 2 bases, the J end by 3 bases, with 13 bases between. This CDR3 has 15 residues. CDR3 amino acids: CASSLLFGTDYGYTF. CDR3 coding DNA: TGTGCCAGCAGTTTACTCTTCGGGACGGACTATGGCTACACCTTC.

The chain is built from TRBV5-1 and TRBJ1-5; D ambiguous. The ends were cut back, 4 bases at V and 0 bases at J, with 8 bases in the middle. The germline CDR1 and CDR2 sequences are SGHRS and YFSETQ. This CDR3 is 14 amino acids long. The CDR3 DNA reads TGCGCCAGCAGCATGGGGTCTAGCAATCAGCCCCAGCATTTT. This encodes CASSMGSSNQPQHF.

The gene calls are TRBV20-1 and TRBJ1-5; TRBD1 aligns across 10 bases. Germline V CDR1 and CDR2: DFQATT, SNEGSKA (reference sequence). Germline trimming cut 1 base from V and 1 base from J; bases unmatched to any gene: 19. The CDR3 is made up of 21 amino acids. CDR3 region: CSARGSSLLTGGEFSNQPQHF. The CDR3 DNA is TGCAGTGCTAGAGGCTCGAGCCTTCTGACAGGGGGCGAGTTCAGCAATCAGCCCCAGCATTTT.

The chain employs TRBV20-1 and TRBJ2-3; 14 nucleotides match TRBD2. The CDR3 loop spans 15 amino acids. With V trimmed by 5 bases and J by 1 base, 2 bases remained unmatched. Germline V CDR1 and CDR2: DFQATT, SNEGSKA (reference sequence). CDR3 in DNA: TGCAGTGCTGCGACTAGCGGGGGGGGCACAGATACGCAGTATTTT. Residues: CSAATSGGGTDTQYF.

The J gene is TRBJ1-2, the V gene TRBV19; possibly TRBD1 for D (5 bases). This CDR3 region has 16 residues. V gave up 5 bases and J gave up 7 bases, with 23 bases separating them. Germline V gene lookup returns CDR1 LNHDA and CDR2 SQIVND (reference sequence). Here the CDR3 reads CASSQNGHLDVSGYTF. In DNA, the CDR3 is TGTGCCAGTAGTCAGAACGGACATTTGGACGTCTCTGGCTACACCTTC.